Presented here are 7 T cell receptor beta chains from one specimen sequenced in a study of cytomegalovirus exposure and HLA in healthy donors. In the PCR, 60 Vbeta and 13 Jbeta primers were used. Profiling relied on immunoSEQ multiplex PCR, and the TCRdb table lists in-frame clones only, not all of them. The sample has around 190,000 clones; around 82% are singletons. Specimen: PBMCs. All receptors come from a woman in her 30s in good health and CMV-seronegative.

The chain uses TRBV7-2 and TRBJ1-1, with 8 bases fitting TRBD1. This CDR3 comprises 15 residues. Germline values: CDR1 SGHTA, CDR2 FQGNSA. Trimming cost V 2 bases and J 4 bases; bases outside gene matches: 6. The CDR3 protein is CASSLYRTGSTEAFF. CDR3 sequence (DNA): TGTGCCAGCAGCTTATATAGGACAGGGTCCACTGAAGCTTTCTTT.

The rearrangement joins TRBV5-1 to TRBJ1-1; TRBD1 matches at 9 bases. The length of the CDR3 is 15 residues. CDR1 and CDR2 (germline): SGHRS, YFSETQ. V dropped 3 bases and J dropped 4; count of bases not matched to a gene: 7. The CDR3, as DNA: TGCGCCAGCAGCTGGGGGACAGGGAAGGGCACTGAAGCTTTCTTT. This codes for CASSWGTGKGTEAFF.

This chain joins TRBV27 and TRBJ1-3; 9 bases fit TRBD1. The CDR3 length is 17 residues. With V trimmed by 0 bases and J by 3 bases, 6 bases remained unmatched. Germline V lookup: CDR1 MNHEY, CDR2 SMNVEV (reference sequence). The CDR3 reads CASSLSPGTGFGNTIYF. Written as DNA, the CDR3 is TGTGCCAGCAGTTTATCCCCCGGGACAGGGTTTGGAAACACCATATATTTT.

The CDR3: CASSPRGTGFYEQYF. In DNA form, the CDR3 reads TGTGCCAGCAGCCCACGGGGGACAGGGTTCTACGAGCAGTACTTC. The rearrangement joins TRBV7-9 to TRBJ2-7; 9 bases match TRBD1. J lost 3 bases, V lost 5 bases, and 8 bases had no gene match. This CDR3 spans 15 amino acids. Germline lookup yields CDR1 SEHNR and CDR2 FQNEAQ (reference sequence).

The CDR3 loop is CASSVSRGTGTTDTQYF. Written as DNA, the CDR3 is TGTGCCAGCAGCGTCAGCCGAGGGACAGGGACGACAGATACGCAGTATTTT. The V gene is TRBV9, the J gene TRBJ2-3, with TRBD1 matching 9 bases. This CDR3 contains 17 residues. The germline CDR1 and CDR2 sequences are SGDLS and YYNGEE. Unmatched junction bases numbered 10, after V lost 2 bases and J lost 3 bases.

This rearrangement joins TRBV18 to TRBJ1-2; weak D call: TRBD1 (5 bases). The CDR3 has 15 residues. V dropped 5 bases and J dropped 8 bases, with 21 bases sitting between them. The germline V gene encodes CDR1 KGHSH and CDR2 LQKENI. This CDR3 reads CASSELPQGFEGYTF. The CDR3 DNA reads TGTGCCAGCTCAGAACTCCCTCAGGGTTTTGAGGGCTACACCTTC. The full variable domain, rest sourced from reference TRBV18 and TRBJ1-2, is NAGVMQNPRHLVRRRGQEARLRCSPMKGHSHVYWYRQLPEEGLKFMVYLQKENIIDESGMPKERFSAEFPKEGPSILRIQQVVRGDSAAYFCASSELPQGFEGYTFGSGTRLTVV.

V is TRBV6-1 and J is TRBJ2-2, with D tentatively TRBD1 (6 bases). V lost 2 bases to trimming and J lost 4 bases, with 11 bases between them. The CDR3 is 15 amino acids. The germline gives CDR1 MNHNS, CDR2 SASEGT. The CDR3 region is CASSETGRPTGELFF. In DNA, the CDR3 is TGTGCCAGCAGTGAAACAGGGCGGCCCACCGGGGAGCTGTTTTTT.